These 16 T cell receptor beta chains originate from one sample sequenced in a study of CD8+CD57+ T cells in acquired aplastic anemia. For CDR3 and TCR beta VDJ profiling, genomic DNA was the template used. TCRdb independently ran MiXCR on the reads; one entry per CDR3 protein. Seen here are 150,000 to 200,000 distinct CDR3 sequences, about 64% observed once, and the top ten hold approximately 44%. The sequencing input was sorted CD4+, CD8+, or CD8+CD57+ T cells (not recorded which) from PBMCs. The receptors were sampled from a human donor with severe aplastic anemia or a healthy control (not recorded which).

This clonotype was picked up many times. The chain uses TRBV29-1 and TRBJ2-7; D might be TRBD1 or TRBD2, each matching 6 bases. CDR3 size: 13 residues. CDR1 and CDR2 from the germline V gene are SQVTM and ANQGSEA. Trimming took 3 bases from V and 3 from J, leaving 12 bases between them. CDR3 coding DNA: TGCAGCGTTGAGGGGGGCCTTAACTACGAGCAGTACTTC. It translates to CSVEGGLNYEQYF.

This clonotype was seen just once. It may be a read error: a sequence one base away is much more abundant. J is TRBJ2-1 and V is TRBV27; unclear D gene. This CDR3 has 12 amino acids. Germline loops: CDR1 MNHEY, CDR2 SMNVEV (reference sequence). CDR3 DNA: TGTGCCAGCGGCCCCATATTGGATGAGCAGTCCTTC. It codes for CASGPILDEQSF.

As for this clonotype: No conserved phenylalanine or tryptophan is present at the end of the CDR3, so a read error is the likely explanation. This chain connects TRBV11-2 to TRBJ2-7; D perhaps matches TRBD2 (7 bases). Germline V gene lookup returns CDR1 SGHAT and CDR2 FQNNGV. This CDR3 region has 13 residues. Deletions cut 7 bases from V and 5 bases from J, with 15 bases between. CDR3 DNA sequence: TGTGCCAGCACCGGGGGGCCTAGGAACGAGCAGTACCTC. Protein: CASTGGPRNEQYL.

The chain combines TRBV5-1 with TRBJ2-1; D unclear. The V end was cut by 0 bases, the J end by 14 bases, with 15 bases between. The CDR3 is 13 amino acids. Germline V gene sequence: CDR1 SGHRS, CDR2 YFSETQ. The CDR3 loop reads CASSLDPTRVKFF. Here the CDR3 DNA reads TGCGCCAGCAGCTTGGACCCAACCCGAGTGAAGTTCTTC.

V is TRBV7-2 and J is TRBJ2-1; tentatively, D is TRBD1 (6 bases). Between the trimmed V and J ends, which lost 4 bases and 4 bases, there was a span of 14 bases. The CDR3 contains 15 residues. Germline loops: CDR1 SGHTA, CDR2 FQGNSA. CDR3 in DNA: TGTGCCAGCAGCTCGACAGGTGTCCCATACAATGAGCAGTTCTTC. Amino acid sequence: CASSSTGVPYNEQFF.

The CDR3 here is CASPGRLCSGNTIYF. CDR3 DNA sequence: TGCGCCAGCCCTGGGAGGCTGTGCTCTGGAAACACCATATATTTT. The rearrangement uses TRBV10-1 and TRBJ1-3; no clear D gene. The CDR3 is 15 residues long. V lost 8 bases, J lost 0 bases, and 14 bases lay in between. Looked up from germline, CDR1 is WNHNN and CDR2 is SYGVQD (reference sequence).

The rearrangement joins TRBV5-1 to TRBJ1-1; 8 positions match TRBD1. V lost 4 bases, J lost 6 bases, and 8 bases stayed unmatched. The germline V gene has CDR1 SGHRS and CDR2 YFSETQ. The CDR3 has 14 amino acids. In DNA form, the CDR3 reads TGCGCCAGCAGCCCGGAAGGACAGGGCTCTGAAGCTTTCTTT. Protein sequence: CASSPEGQGSEAFF.

V usage is TRBV7-9 and J usage is TRBJ2-7; D ambiguous. Germline CDR1 SEHNR, CDR2 FQNEAQ (reference sequence). V was trimmed by 6 bases and J by 9 bases, leaving 21 bases between them. The CDR3 covers 14 residues. CDR3 residues: CASSPWTAVIGQYF. DNA for the CDR3: TGTGCCAGCAGTCCTTGGACGGCCGTCATCGGGCAGTACTTC.

The J gene is TRBJ2-1, the V gene TRBV2; TRBD2 matches 12 bases. The CDR3 totals 14 residues. Trimming removed 10 bases from V and 9 bases from J; junction bases left unmatched: 10. CDR1 SNHLY and CDR2 FYNNEI come from the germline V gene. As DNA, the CDR3 is TGTGCCACCAGCCTAGCGGGAGGGCCGGGTGAGCAGTTCTTC. Its protein is CATSLAGGPGEQFF.

This clonotype was picked up one time. The chain has TRBV25-1 and TRBJ1-2, with D tentatively TRBD1 (6 bases). Deletions cut 4 bases from V and 6 bases from J, with 24 bases between. The CDR3 loop spans 17 amino acids. The germline CDR1 and CDR2 sequences are MGHDK and SYGVNS. The CDR3, as DNA: TGTGCCAGCAGTGCCAAAATCAGCCCCACAGGGCGTAATGGCTACACCTTC. Protein sequence: CASSAKISPTGRNGYTF.

The CDR3 DNA is TGTGCCAGCAGCTTAGTTGGCGGGAGGGTCTCAGATACGCAGTATTTT. It translates to CASSLVGGRVSDTQYF. This sequence joins TRBV7-7 and TRBJ2-3, with 9 bases matching TRBD2. This CDR3 is 16 amino acids long. V gave up 1 base and J gave up 4 bases; unmatched junction bases: 6. The V gene's germline CDR1 is SSHAT and CDR2 FNYEAQ (reference sequence).

DNA of the CDR3: TGCAGCGTGCCCGGGACAGGTTTCTACGAGCAGTACTTC. Translating gives CSVPGTGFYEQYF. This chain joins TRBV29-1 and TRBJ2-7; 8 bases fit TRBD1. Trimming removed 6 bases from V and 3 bases from J; junction bases left unmatched: 7. CDR1 is SQVTM, CDR2 ANQGSEA, per germline. This CDR3 has 13 residues.

The chain employs TRBV19 and TRBJ2-2, with 14 bases aligning to TRBD2. J lost 4 bases, V lost 1 base, and 5 bases had no gene match. The CDR3 spans 18 residues. Germline CDR1 and CDR2: LNHDA and SQIVND (reference sequence). The CDR3 sequence is CASSIGGLAGVATGELFF. In DNA form, the CDR3 reads TGTGCCAGTAGTATAGGGGGACTAGCGGGAGTGGCCACCGGGGAGCTGTTTTTT.

Many counts were recorded for this clonotype. V is TRBV7-9 and J is TRBJ2-1; 7 nucleotides align to TRBD2. The V gene's germline CDR1 is SEHNR and CDR2 FQNEAQ (reference sequence). This CDR3 comprises 16 residues. J gave up 4 bases and V 4 bases, and 10 bases lay outside the gene matches. CDR3 nucleotides: TGTGCCAGCAGCTCAACAACTAGCGAGGGATACAATGAGCAGTTCTTC. It translates to CASSSTTSEGYNEQFF.

The genes are TRBV25-1 and TRBJ1-6; TRBD1 matches 8 bases. J lost 9 bases, V lost 6 bases, and 10 bases had no gene match. Germline V gives CDR1 MGHDK, CDR2 SYGVNS. The CDR3 runs 15 residues. CDR3 coding DNA: TGTGCCAGCAGAGGGACAGGCCAACGTGGTTCACCCCTCCACTTT. Protein sequence: CASRGTGQRGSPLHF.

The rearrangement uses TRBV10-3 and TRBJ2-3; D is ambiguous. CDR1 and CDR2 (germline): ENHRY, SYGVKD. The V and J ends lost 11 bases and 3 bases respectively, with 6 bases between them. This CDR3 region has 10 residues. Written as DNA, the CDR3 is TGTGCCGGCGGAACAGATACGCAGTATTTT. It encodes CAGGTDTQYF.